These 29 T cell receptor beta chains share one sample of origin, sequenced in a study of prognosis after radiotherapy for stage I lung cancer. The study amplified the TCR beta CDR3 region from genomic DNA. This amplification was carried out by two rounds of multiplex PCR. Initially, in first-round PCR, primers specific to each TRBV and TRBJ gene were used. Each CDR3 protein is one row after TCRdb ran MiXCR on the multiplex PCR reads. In the table there are roughly 25,000 distinct CDR3 sequences, 30% of which are singletons. Specimen: PBMCs, collected before or after stereotactic body radiation therapy (not recorded which). These receptors came from a donor aged 50 or older with non-small cell lung cancer.

Concerning this clonotype: A read error is possible here, since a much larger clone lies one base away. V usage is TRBV5-4 and J usage is TRBJ2-7; 10 positions agree with TRBD2. Unmatched junction bases numbered 9, after V lost 6 bases and J lost 6 bases. The CDR3 consists of 14 residues. Germline values: CDR1 SGHNT, CDR2 YYREEE (reference sequence). The CDR3 is CASILAGERVEQYF. The DNA for the CDR3 is TGTGCCAGCATCCTAGCGGGAGAACGGGTCGAGCAGTACTTC.

Points on this clonotype: The junction does not match germline at one end; this may be a read error. The genes are TRBV9 and TRBJ2-2; perhaps TRBD2 as D (5 bases). The germline CDR1 and CDR2 sequences are SGDLS and YYNGEE. The CDR3 contains 16 residues. In DNA form, the CDR3 reads TGTGCCAGCAGCGTAGGGGCATTGGTGAGCACCGGGGATCTGTTTTTT. It encodes CASSVGALVSTGDLFF.

This clonotype was picked up a small number of times. This may arise from a read error, as a much more abundant clone is one base away. The chain employs TRBV5-1 and TRBJ2-5; D is undetermined. CDR1 is SGHRS, CDR2 YFSETQ, per germline. V lost 3 bases and J lost 3, with 12 bases in between. The CDR3 length is 14 residues. The CDR3 reads CASSSSLGKETQYF. CDR3 bases: TGCGCCAGCAGCTCGTCCCTAGGGAAAGAGACCCAGTACTTC.

In its sample, this clonotype was seen many times. An end of the junction differs from the germline gene, which may be a read error. V is TRBV11-3 and J is TRBJ2-3, with D uncertain. Germline CDR1 reads SGHNT; CDR2 reads YENEEA. The CDR3 is 16 amino acids. CDR3 DNA: TGTGCCGGCAGCTTTATTAGTTCCACGGACACAGATACGCAGTATTTT. Encoded protein: CAGSFISSTDTDTQYF.

The chain joins TRBV20-1 to TRBJ2-7, with D possibly being TRBD1 (6 bases). CDR3 size: 14 residues. Trimming removed 2 bases from V and 2 bases from J, with 13 bases in between. Germline V gives CDR1 DFQATT, CDR2 SNEGSKA (reference sequence). CDR3 nucleotide sequence: TGCAGTGCTAGATCTGTGAGGGGGACCTACGAGCAGTACTTC. Its protein is CSARSVRGTYEQYF.

This chain connects TRBV3-1 to TRBJ2-7; TRBD2 matches at 7 bases. CDR1 and CDR2 from the germline V gene are LGHDT and YNNKEL (reference sequence). CDR3 size: 15 residues. The J segment lost 7 bases and the V segment lost 3 bases, leaving 12 bases of the junction unmatched. DNA of the CDR3: TGTGCCAGCAGCCACGGAGCAACCAGGGAGGGGGAGCAGTACTTC. The encoded protein is CASSHGATREGEQYF.

J is TRBJ2-7 and V is TRBV6-1; no definite D call. CDR3 length: 12 residues. CDR1 and CDR2 (germline): MNHNS, SASEGT. CDR3 region: CACWEDSYEQYF. The CDR3, as DNA: TGTGCGTGTTGGGAAGACTCCTACGAGCAGTACTTC.

This clonotype was observed at least ten times. This chain uses TRBV5-1 with TRBJ1-5, with unresolved D. The CDR3 is 15 amino acids. CDR1 and CDR2 (germline): SGHRS, YFSETQ. Trimming pared 0 bases from V and 5 bases from J, leaving 12 bases between. The CDR3 is CASSLEVGVDQPQHF. CDR3 nucleotides: TGCGCCAGCAGCTTGGAAGTTGGGGTTGATCAGCCCCAGCATTTT.

A remark on this clonotype: Compared with germline, one end of the junction differs, possibly owing to a read error. The CDR3 DNA reads as TGTGCCATCAGCCCAATCGGAGATTATACGCAGTATTTT. Protein sequence: CAISPIGDYTQYF. This chain joins TRBV11-2 and TRBJ2-3; D is uncertain. This CDR3 region has 13 residues. Germline assignment: CDR1 SGHAT and CDR2 FQNNGV. Looking up the rest from reference TRBV11-2 and TRBJ2-3 gives the full variable domain: EAGVAQSPRYKIIEKRQSVAFWCNPISGHATLYWYQQILGQGPKLLIQFQNNGVVDDSQLPKDRFSAERLKGVDSTLKIQPAKLEDSAVYLCAISPIGDYTQYFGPGTRLTVL.

This clonotype came up many times. This chain links TRBV6-1 with TRBJ2-7; D is possibly TRBD1 (6 bases). The CDR3 contains 14 residues. Germline V gene sequence: CDR1 MNHNS, CDR2 SASEGT. Trimming took 2 bases from V and 0 from J, leaving 8 bases between them. The CDR3 here is CASSEPDSSYEQYF. CDR3 nucleotides: TGTGCCAGCAGTGAACCGGACAGCTCCTACGAGCAGTACTTC.

This chain connects TRBV2 to TRBJ2-1, with 7 bases fitting TRBD2. The CDR3 is 12 amino acids. V shed 7 bases, J shed 9 bases, and the junction held 6 bases outside the gene matches. The germline V gene encodes CDR1 SNHLY and CDR2 FYNNEI. In DNA, the CDR3 is TGTGCCAGCATTATAAGCGGGGCTGAGCAGTTCTTC. It codes for CASIISGAEQFF.

This clonotype was picked up many times. The J gene is TRBJ2-7, the V gene TRBV7-9; 8 nucleotides line up with TRBD2. This CDR3 has 16 amino acids. The germline gives CDR1 SEHNR, CDR2 FQNEAQ (reference sequence). Trimming took 2 bases from V and 1 from J; bases not matched to a gene: 7. The CDR3 is CASSLWLSGGSYEQYF. The CDR3 DNA is TGTGCCAGCAGCTTATGGTTAAGCGGGGGTTCCTACGAGCAGTACTTC. The complete variable domain, with remaining parts taken from reference TRBV7-9 and TRBJ2-7, reads DTGVSQNPRHKITKRGQNVTFRCDPISEHNRLYWYRQTLGQGPEFLTYFQNEAQLEKSRLLSDRFSAERPKGSFSTLEIQRTEQGDSAMYLCASSLWLSGGSYEQYFGPGTRLTVT.

This clonotype came up many times. As DNA, the CDR3 is TGCAGTGCTAGAGATCTCCAGCGGGACACCGGGGAGCTGTTTTTT. As protein: CSARDLQRDTGELFF. The J gene is TRBJ2-2, the V gene TRBV20-1; a weak D match, TRBD2 (6 bases). Trimming cost V 0 bases and J 3 bases, with 11 bases left between them. The CDR3 contains 15 residues. The germline CDR1 and CDR2 sequences are DFQATT and SNEGSKA (reference sequence).

A word on this clonotype: This clone may be a read error of a much larger clone one base away. The chain is built from TRBV6-5 and TRBJ2-3, with TRBD2 matching over 12 bases. From germline, CDR1 is MNHEY and CDR2 SVGAGI. The CDR3 is 15 residues long. The trim removed 6 bases at V and 6 bases at J, leaving 7 bases unmatched. CDR3 protein: CASSRPSGGGDTQYF. In nucleotides, the CDR3 is TGTGCCAGCAGCCGCCCTAGCGGGGGGGGGGATACGCAGTATTTT.

This clonotype was recorded at least ten times. The rearrangement uses TRBV24-1 and TRBJ1-3; D call uncertain. Germline CDR1 and CDR2: KGHDR and SFDVKD. The V end was cut by 7 bases, the J end by 0 bases, with 3 bases between. The CDR3 covers 12 residues. Written as DNA, the CDR3 is TGTGCCACCAGCGCCTCTGGAAACACCATATATTTT. Amino acid sequence: CATSASGNTIYF.

This clonotype was counted many times. The CDR3 DNA is TGTGCCAGCTCCGGGACAGGGGACGGAAATCAGCCCCAGCATTTT. This codes for CASSGTGDGNQPQHF. The V and J genes are TRBV28 and TRBJ1-5; 10 bases match TRBD1. CDR3 length equals 15 residues. The trim removed 8 bases at V and 4 bases at J, leaving 8 bases unmatched. The V gene's germline CDR1 is MDHEN and CDR2 SYDVKM.

There are many counts of this clonotype. The V and J genes are TRBV29-1 and TRBJ1-1; TRBD1 is a possible D gene (6 bases). Germline values: CDR1 SQVTM, CDR2 ANQGSEA. This CDR3 is built from 13 residues. Trimming took 5 bases from V and 3 from J, leaving 13 bases between them. CDR3 sequence (DNA): TGCAGCGTTCGGACAGTCGTCGACACTGAAGCTTTCTTT. Protein product: CSVRTVVDTEAFF.

Many counts were recorded for this clonotype. This sequence joins TRBV2 and TRBJ2-1; a possible D gene is TRBD1 (6 bases). The CDR3 runs 12 residues. CDR1 SNHLY and CDR2 FYNNEI come from the germline V gene. V was trimmed by 5 bases and J by 8 bases, leaving 10 bases between them. CDR3 in DNA: TGTGCCAGCAGTTATGGGGGCGATGAGCAGTTCTTC. Amino acids: CASSYGGDEQFF.

This clonotype has at least ten counts. The chain uses TRBV20-1 and TRBJ1-5; D is uncertain. This CDR3 has 17 amino acids. V lost 3 bases to trimming and J lost 0 bases, with 18 bases between them. Germline-derived CDR1 and CDR2 are DFQATT and SNEGSKA (reference sequence). The CDR3 spells CSASHLSWKNSNQPQHF. The CDR3, as DNA: TGCAGTGCTAGTCATCTGAGTTGGAAAAATAGCAATCAGCCCCAGCATTTT.

Worth noting for this clonotype: Given a much more abundant clone one base away, this may be a read error. V usage is TRBV7-2 and J usage is TRBJ2-3; D is perhaps TRBD1 or TRBD2 (6 bases each). The length of the CDR3 is 17 residues. The V end was cut by 7 bases, the J end by 0 bases, with 20 bases between. CDR1 is SGHTA and CDR2 is FQGNSA in the germline V gene. CDR3 sequence (DNA): TGTGCCAGCATCACGCAGCCCGGGGGCCCTAGCACAGATACGCAGTATTTT. This encodes CASITQPGGPSTDTQYF.

The sample holds many counts of this clonotype. The chain employs TRBV6-1 and TRBJ2-1; 12 bases line up with TRBD2. Per the germline V gene, CDR1 is MNHNS and CDR2 is SASEGT. The CDR3 sequence is 12 residues long. With V trimmed by 6 bases and J by 9 bases, 0 bases remained unmatched. The CDR3 DNA sequence: TGTGCCAGCAGACTAGCGGGGGGTGAGCAGTTCTTC. This sequence encodes CASRLAGGEQFF.

This rearrangement joins TRBV28 to TRBJ1-4, with D unclear. The CDR3 extends over 15 amino acids. The V end was cut by 8 bases, the J end by 0 bases, with 13 bases between. CDR1 and CDR2 from the germline V gene are MDHEN and SYDVKM. In DNA, the CDR3 is TGTGCCAGCTCGGCAGGAGACGCAACTAATGAAAAACTGTTTTTT. Encoded protein: CASSAGDATNEKLFF.

On this clonotype: With a much larger clone just one base away, this may be a read error. V gene TRBV7-2 combines with J gene TRBJ2-5; D is perhaps TRBD1 (6 bases). The CDR3 runs to 17 residues. V shed 5 bases and J shed 0 bases, with 19 bases lying between them. In germline, CDR1 is SGHTA, CDR2 FQGNSA. CDR3 residues: CASSDDLGHVYQETQYF. CDR3 DNA sequence: TGTGCCAGCAGCGACGATCTGGGACATGTGTACCAAGAGACCCAGTACTTC.

This clonotype showed up many times. The chain carries TRBV5-6 and TRBJ2-1; the match to TRBD1 covers 9 bases. This CDR3 comprises 14 residues. J gave up 8 bases and V 4 bases, and 7 bases lay outside the gene matches. CDR1 is SGHDT and CDR2 is YYEEEE in the germline V gene. The CDR3, as DNA: TGTGCCAGCAGCCAGGGACAGGGAAAAGATGAGCAGTTCTTC. It translates to CASSQGQGKDEQFF.

This clonotype was seen at least ten times. This rearrangement joins TRBV2 to TRBJ2-1; TRBD1 is a possible D gene (5 bases). Trimming stripped 6 bases from V and 6 bases from J, with 12 bases between. The CDR3 has 13 amino acids. Germline values: CDR1 SNHLY, CDR2 FYNNEI. This chain's CDR3 is CASRQMTVNEQFF. DNA of the CDR3: TGTGCCAGCAGACAAATGACAGTCAATGAGCAGTTCTTC.

The chain combines TRBV11-2 with TRBJ2-6; D not resolved. The ends were cut back, 2 bases at V and 2 bases at J, with 10 bases in the middle. The CDR3 loop spans 16 amino acids. Germline CDR1 is SGHAT and CDR2 is FQNNGV. The CDR3 region is CASSLTPAAGANVLTF. CDR3 sequence (DNA): TGTGCCAGCAGCTTAACTCCGGCTGCTGGGGCCAACGTCCTGACTTTC.

The sample holds many counts of this clonotype. The J gene is TRBJ2-1, the V gene TRBV20-1; D not resolved. The CDR3 is 16 amino acids. V shed 0 bases and J shed 4 bases, with 16 bases lying between them. Germline V gene sequence: CDR1 DFQATT, CDR2 SNEGSKA (reference sequence). The CDR3 DNA reads as TGCAGTGCTAGAGATATGGTAGCTGGCGGTTACAATGAGCAGTTCTTC. Translated, it gives CSARDMVAGGYNEQFF.

This clonotype was counted many times. The rearrangement joins TRBV10-3 to TRBJ2-1; 7 positions match TRBD1. The CDR3 has 13 residues. The germline V gene encodes CDR1 ENHRY and CDR2 SYGVKD. The trim removed 6 bases at V and 7 bases at J, leaving 6 bases unmatched. This CDR3 reads CAIRGGDENEQFF. The CDR3 DNA reads as TGTGCCATCAGAGGGGGCGATGAAAATGAGCAGTTCTTC.

Worth noting for this clonotype: A much more abundant neighbour one base away suggests this may be a read error. The chain is built from TRBV5-6 and TRBJ2-1, with 9 nucleotides matching TRBD2. The germline V gene has CDR1 SGHDT and CDR2 YYEEEE. CDR3 size: 15 residues. In DNA form, the CDR3 reads TGTGCCATCAGCCGTCGCGGGGGGGCCTGGGATGAGCAGTTCTTC. Its translation is CAISRRGGAWDEQFF.